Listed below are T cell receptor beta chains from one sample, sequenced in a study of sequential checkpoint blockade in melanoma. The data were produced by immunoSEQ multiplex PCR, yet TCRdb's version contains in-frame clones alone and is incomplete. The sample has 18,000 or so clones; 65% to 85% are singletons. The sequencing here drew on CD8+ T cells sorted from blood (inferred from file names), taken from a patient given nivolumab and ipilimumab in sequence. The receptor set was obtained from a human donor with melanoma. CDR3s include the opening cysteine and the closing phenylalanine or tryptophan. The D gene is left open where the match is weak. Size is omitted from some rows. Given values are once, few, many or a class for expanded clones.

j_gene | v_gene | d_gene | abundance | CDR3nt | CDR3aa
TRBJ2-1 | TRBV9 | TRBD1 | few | TGTGCCAGCAGCCTTACAGGGGGAAATGAGCAGTTCTTC | CASSLTGGNEQFF
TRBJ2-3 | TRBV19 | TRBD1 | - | TGTGCCAGTAGGGACAGGGGGCAGGCAGATACGCAGTATTTT | CASRDRGQADTQYF
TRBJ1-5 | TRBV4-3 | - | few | TGCGCCAGCAGCCAAGATGTGTGGAGGGAGAGGGCAAATCAGCCCCAGCATTTT | CASSQDVWRERANQPQHF
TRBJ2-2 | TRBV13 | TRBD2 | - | TGTGCCAGCAGCTATATAGCGGGAGGGAACACCGGGGAGCTGTTTTTT | CASSYIAGGNTGELFF
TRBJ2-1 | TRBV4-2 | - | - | TGTGCCAGCAGCCAAGGGAGGGCCACCTACAATGAGCAGTTCTTC | CASSQGRATYNEQFF
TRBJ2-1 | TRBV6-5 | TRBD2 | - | TGTGCCAGCAGTTCCGCCGGGCTAGCGGGTTACAATGAGCAGTTCTTC | CASSSAGLAGYNEQFF
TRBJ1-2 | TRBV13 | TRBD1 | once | TGTGCCAGCAGCCCTCGGACAGGGGGTATAATGTATGGCTACACCTTC | CASSPRTGGIMYGYTF
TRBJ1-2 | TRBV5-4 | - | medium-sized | TGTGCCAGCAGCTTGGAAGTGCTGGGGGCGTACGGCTACACCTTC | CASSLEVLGAYGYTF
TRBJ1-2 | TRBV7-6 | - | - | TGTGCCAGCAGCTTAGAAGATAGCATCTTGTATGGCTACACCTTC | CASSLEDSILYGYTF
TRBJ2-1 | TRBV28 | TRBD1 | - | TGTGCCAGCAGTGGCCTCAGGGGGACAGGGTCGAACAATGAGCAGTTCTTC | CASSGLRGTGSNNEQFF
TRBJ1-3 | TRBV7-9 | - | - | TGTGCCAGCCCTGGACTGAACTCTGGAAACACCATATATTTT | CASPGLNSGNTIYF
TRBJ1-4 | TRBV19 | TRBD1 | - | TGTGCCAGTAGTAGATGGACAGGGGGTGAAAAACTGTTTTTT | CASSRWTGGEKLFF
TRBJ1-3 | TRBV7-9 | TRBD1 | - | TGTGCCAGCAGCTTAGCGTGGGACAGGACCCCTGGAAACACCATATATTTT | CASSLAWDRTPGNTIYF
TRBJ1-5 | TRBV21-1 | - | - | TGTGCCAGCAGCAAAGCCTCGACAGGGAGTGAGAATCAGCCCCAGCATTTT | CASSKASTGSENQPQHF
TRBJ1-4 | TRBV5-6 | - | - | TGTGCCAGCAGCTTGCAATTGCGGGACTACCTGGACGAAAAACTGTTTTTT | CASSLQLRDYLDEKLFF
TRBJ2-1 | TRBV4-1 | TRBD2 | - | TGTGCCAGCAGCCAAGATGGGACTAGCGGCTACAATGAGCAGTTCTTC | CASSQDGTSGYNEQFF
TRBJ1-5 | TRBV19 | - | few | TGTGCCAGTAGTCCCAGCGGGGGGGCCTATCAGCCCCAGCATTTT | CASSPSGGAYQPQHF
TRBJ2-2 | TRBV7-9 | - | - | TGTGCCAGCAGCCATCGTTCTAGCGTGGGCACCGGGGAGCTGTTTTTT | CASSHRSSVGTGELFF
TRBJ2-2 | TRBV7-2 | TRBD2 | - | TGTGCCAGCAGCTTAACACTAGCGGGCCCTAACACCGGGGAGCTGTTTTTT | CASSLTLAGPNTGELFF
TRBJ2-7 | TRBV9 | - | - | TGTGCCAGCAGCGCAACGCTATCTCACGAGCAGTACTTC | CASSATLSHEQYF
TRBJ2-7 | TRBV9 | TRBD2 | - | TGTGCCAGCAGTCCCGGGACTAGCGGGTCTGAGCAGTACTTC | CASSPGTSGSEQYF
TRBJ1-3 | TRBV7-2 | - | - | TGTGCCAGCAGCTTTTCAGGGGTTTCATCTGGAAACACCATATATTTT | CASSFSGVSSGNTIYF
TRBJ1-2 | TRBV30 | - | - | TGTGCCACGCCAAGGGGTCACATTAACTATGGCTACACCTTC | CATPRGHINYGYTF
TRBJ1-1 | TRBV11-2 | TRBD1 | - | TGTGCCAGCAGCTTTTTTGGACAGGGGTTCACTGAAGCTTTCTTT | CASSFFGQGFTEAFF
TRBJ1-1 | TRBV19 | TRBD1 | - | TGTGCCAGTAGACGGACAGGGAACACTGAAGCTTTCTTT | CASRRTGNTEAFF
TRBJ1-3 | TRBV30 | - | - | TGTGCCTGGACTTACGGCTCTGGAAACACCATATATTTT | CAWTYGSGNTIYF
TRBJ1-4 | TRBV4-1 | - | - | TGCGCCAGCAGCCAAGTTGAAGGGGTGAATGAAAAACTGTTTTTT | CASSQVEGVNEKLFF
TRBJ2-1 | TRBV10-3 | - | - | TGTGCCATCAGTGGAACAGGGCTGGCCTACAATGAGCAGTTCTTC | CAISGTGLAYNEQFF
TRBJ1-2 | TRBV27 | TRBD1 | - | TGTGCCAGCAGGACCGGGACAGGGGGGAATGGCTACACCTTC | CASRTGTGGNGYTF
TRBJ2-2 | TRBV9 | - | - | TGTGCCAGCAGCGTAGCGGCGGGGTGGAGCGGGGAGCTGTTTTTT | CASSVAAGWSGELFF
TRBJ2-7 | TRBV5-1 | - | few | TGCGCCAGCAGCTTGCATGACAGTTCCTACGAGCAGTACTTC | CASSLHDSSYEQYF
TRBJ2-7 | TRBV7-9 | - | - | TGTGCCAGCAGCTTACTTTTCCCCTCCTACGAGCAGTACTTC | CASSLLFPSYEQYF
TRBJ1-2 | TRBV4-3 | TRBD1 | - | TGCGCCAGCACCCCGGGACAGGGAGCAGCTAACTATGGCTACACCTTC | CASTPGQGAANYGYTF
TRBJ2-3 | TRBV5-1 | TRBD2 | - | TGCGCCAGCAGCCCCGAAGGACTAGCGGGCCCAGATACGCAGTATTTT | CASSPEGLAGPDTQYF
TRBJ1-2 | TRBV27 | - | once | TGTGCCAGCAGTTTATCCAGGGATGACTATGGCTACACCTTC | CASSLSRDDYGYTF
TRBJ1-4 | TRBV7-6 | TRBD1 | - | TGTGCCAGCAGCGGAGGTGGGGACAGGAATGAAAAACTGTTTTTT | CASSGGGDRNEKLFF
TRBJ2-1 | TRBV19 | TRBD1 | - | TGTGCCAGTAGTATTATGGGACAGCGAGACAATGAGCAGTTCTTC | CASSIMGQRDNEQFF
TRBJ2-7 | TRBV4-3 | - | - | TGCGCCAGCAGCCAAGATCACGCAGGGTCCTACGAGCAGTACTTC | CASSQDHAGSYEQYF
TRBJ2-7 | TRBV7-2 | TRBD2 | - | TGTGCCAGCAGCTTAACGGGGGGGCGCATCGACGAGCAGTACTTC | CASSLTGGRIDEQYF
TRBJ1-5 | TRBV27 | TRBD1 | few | TGTGCCAGCAGTTCCGGGACAGGCAATCAGCCCCAGCATTTT | CASSSGTGNQPQHF
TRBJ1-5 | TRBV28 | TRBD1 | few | TGTGCCAGCAGTTCCCCCCGACAGGGGGTGAGGCAGCCCCAGCATTTT | CASSSPRQGVRQPQHF
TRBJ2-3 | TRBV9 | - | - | TGTGCCAGCAGCGTTAGGGGCCTTTCGGGAGATACGCAGTATTTT | CASSVRGLSGDTQYF
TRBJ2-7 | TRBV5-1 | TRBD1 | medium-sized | TGCGCCAGCAGCTTGGTGGGACAGGGACTTGGCAACGAGCAGTACTTC | CASSLVGQGLGNEQYF
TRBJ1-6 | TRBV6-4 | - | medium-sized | TGTGCCAGCAGACAGGACAGTGGATATAATTCACCCCTCCACTTT | CASRQDSGYNSPLHF
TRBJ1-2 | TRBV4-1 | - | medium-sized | TGCGCCAGCAGCCAAGATAACAGTCGGGGCTACACCTTC | CASSQDNSRGYTF
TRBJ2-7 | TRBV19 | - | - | TGTGCCAGTAGTTGGCGGGAAGGGGAGCAGTACTTC | CASSWREGEQYF
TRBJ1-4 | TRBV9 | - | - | TGTGCCAGCAGCGTAGGGGAGTCGCGGAATGAAAAACTGTTTTTT | CASSVGESRNEKLFF
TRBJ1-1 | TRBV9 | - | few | TGTGCCAGCAGCGTAGTTGAGACAAACCCTGAAGCTTTCTTT | CASSVVETNPEAFF
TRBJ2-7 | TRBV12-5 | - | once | TGTGCTAGTGGTTCCACAGTTCCCGTGCCCTACGAGCAGTACTTC | CASGSTVPVPYEQYF
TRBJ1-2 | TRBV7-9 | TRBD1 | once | TGTGCCAGCAGCTTTCCCAGGGGGCTTTATGGCTACACCTTC | CASSFPRGLYGYTF
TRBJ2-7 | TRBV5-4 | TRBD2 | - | TGTGCCAGCAGATCTAGCGGGGGGGCCTCCTACGAGCAGTACTTC | CASRSSGGASYEQYF
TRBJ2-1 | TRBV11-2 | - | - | TGTGCCAGCAGCATTCTTAATGAGCAGTTCTTC | CASSILNEQFF
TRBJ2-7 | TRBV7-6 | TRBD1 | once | TGTGCCAGCAGCCTTTCTACAGGGGGACCCTACGAGCAGTACTTC | CASSLSTGGPYEQYF
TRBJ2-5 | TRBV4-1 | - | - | TGCGCCAGCAGCCAAGTAGGGAGGAAAGAGACCCAGTACTTC | CASSQVGRKETQYF
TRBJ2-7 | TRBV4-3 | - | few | TGCGCCAGCAGCCAAGCCGTTTCCTACGAGCAGTACTTC | CASSQAVSYEQYF
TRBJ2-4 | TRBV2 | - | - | TGTGCCAGCAGACGGGACATTCAGTACTTC | CASRRDIQYF